Reported below is one TCR beta chain. The antigen is undetermined. This record comes from a study of beta chain features in type 1 diabetes. Broader study findings: Patients' naive, central memory and regulatory TCRB repertoires appeared more alike than those of healthy donors. High-TCR-expressing cells could be over-represented by cDNA sequencing.

Staining for CD45RO/CCR7/CD25/CD127/CD95/CD27 allowed sorting of CD4+ naive, central memory, regulatory and stem cell-like memory cells. The CDR3 is 16 residues long. Germline V gene sequence: CDR1 SGHVS, CDR2 FNYEAQ. Expressed TCRB transcripts were sequenced after all isolated RNA was converted to cDNA. Assay used: immunoSEQ multiplex PCR; TCRdb lists only in-frame clones, some missing. The table shows 600,000 to 650,000 clones, with roughly a sixth occurring only once. The rearrangement links TRBV7-6 to TRBJ2-5; TRBD1 matches at 7 bases. The last part of the DNA fits TRBJ2-7 better; the J call may be wrong. The sample was naive CD4+ T cells from blood. This TCR derives from a man aged 18 to 30 in good health. CDR3 protein: CASSTAGTAISYEQYF. The CDR3 coding sequence is TGTGCCAGCAGCACGGCCGGGACAGCGATCTCCTACGAGCAGTACTTC.